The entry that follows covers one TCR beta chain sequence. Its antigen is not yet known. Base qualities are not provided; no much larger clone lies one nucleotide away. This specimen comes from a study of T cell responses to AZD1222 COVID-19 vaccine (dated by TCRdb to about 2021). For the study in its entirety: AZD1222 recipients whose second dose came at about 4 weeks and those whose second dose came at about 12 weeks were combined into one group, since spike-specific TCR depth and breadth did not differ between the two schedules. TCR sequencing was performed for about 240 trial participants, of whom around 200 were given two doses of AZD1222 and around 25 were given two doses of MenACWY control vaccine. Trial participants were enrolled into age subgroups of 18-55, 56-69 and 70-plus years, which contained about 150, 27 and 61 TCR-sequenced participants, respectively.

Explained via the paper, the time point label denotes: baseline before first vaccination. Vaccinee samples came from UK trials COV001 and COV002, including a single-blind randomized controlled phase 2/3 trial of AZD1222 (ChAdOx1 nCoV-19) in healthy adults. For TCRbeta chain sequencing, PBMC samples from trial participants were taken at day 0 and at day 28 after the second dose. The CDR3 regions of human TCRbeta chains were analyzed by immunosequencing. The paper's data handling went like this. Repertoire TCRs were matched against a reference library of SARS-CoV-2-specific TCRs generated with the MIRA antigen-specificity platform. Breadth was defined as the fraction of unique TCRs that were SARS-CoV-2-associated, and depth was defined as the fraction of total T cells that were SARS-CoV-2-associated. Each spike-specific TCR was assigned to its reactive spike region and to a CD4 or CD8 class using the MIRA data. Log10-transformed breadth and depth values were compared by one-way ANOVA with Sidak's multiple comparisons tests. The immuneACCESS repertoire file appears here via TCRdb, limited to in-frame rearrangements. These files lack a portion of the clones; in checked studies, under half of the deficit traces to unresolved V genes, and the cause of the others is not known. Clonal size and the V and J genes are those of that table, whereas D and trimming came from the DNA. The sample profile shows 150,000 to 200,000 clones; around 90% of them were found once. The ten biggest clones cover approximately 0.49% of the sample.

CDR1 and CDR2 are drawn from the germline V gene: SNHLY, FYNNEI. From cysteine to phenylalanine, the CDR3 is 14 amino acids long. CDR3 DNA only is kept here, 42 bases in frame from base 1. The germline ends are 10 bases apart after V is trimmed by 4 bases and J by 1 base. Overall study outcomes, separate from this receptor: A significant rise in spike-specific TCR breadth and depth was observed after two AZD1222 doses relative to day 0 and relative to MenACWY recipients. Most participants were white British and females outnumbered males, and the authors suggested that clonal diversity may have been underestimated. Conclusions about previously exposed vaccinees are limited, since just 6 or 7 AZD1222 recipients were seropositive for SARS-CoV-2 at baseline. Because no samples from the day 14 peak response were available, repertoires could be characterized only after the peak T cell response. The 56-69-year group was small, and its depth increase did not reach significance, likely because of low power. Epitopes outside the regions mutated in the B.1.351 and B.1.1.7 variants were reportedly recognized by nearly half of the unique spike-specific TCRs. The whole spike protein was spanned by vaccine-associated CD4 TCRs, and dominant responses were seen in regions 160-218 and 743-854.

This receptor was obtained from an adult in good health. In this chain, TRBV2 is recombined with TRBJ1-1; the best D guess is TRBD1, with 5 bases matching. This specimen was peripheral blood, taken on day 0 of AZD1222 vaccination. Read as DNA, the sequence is TGTGCCAGCAGTGTGAGACAGTCGAACACTGAAGCTTTCTTT. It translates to CASSVRQSNTEAFF. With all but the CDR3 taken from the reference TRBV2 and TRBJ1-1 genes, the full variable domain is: EPEVTQTPSHQVTQMGQEVILRCVPISNHLYFYWYRQILGQKVEFLVSFYNNEISEKSEIFDDQFSVERPDGSNFTLKIRSTKLEDSAMYFCASSVRQSNTEAFFGQGTRLTVV.